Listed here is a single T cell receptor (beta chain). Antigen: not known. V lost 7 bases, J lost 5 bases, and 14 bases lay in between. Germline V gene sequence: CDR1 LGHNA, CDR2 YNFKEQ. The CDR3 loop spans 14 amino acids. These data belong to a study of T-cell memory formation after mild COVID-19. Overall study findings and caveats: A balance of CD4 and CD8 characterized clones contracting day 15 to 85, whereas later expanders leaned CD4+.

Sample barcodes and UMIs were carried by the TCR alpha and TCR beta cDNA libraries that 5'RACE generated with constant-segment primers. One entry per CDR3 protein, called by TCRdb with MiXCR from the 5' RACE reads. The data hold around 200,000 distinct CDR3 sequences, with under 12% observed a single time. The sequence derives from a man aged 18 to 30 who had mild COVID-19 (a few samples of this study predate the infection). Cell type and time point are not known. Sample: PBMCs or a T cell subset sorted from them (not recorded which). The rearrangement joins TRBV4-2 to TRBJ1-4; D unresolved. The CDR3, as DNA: TGTGCCAGCAAAACCGCGGAGGGAAATGAAAAACTGTTTTTT. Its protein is CASKTAEGNEKLFF.